This T cell receptor beta chain was recorded in a study of OX40 agonist ivuxolimab in advanced cancers. Overall study context: Hepatocellular carcinoma, melanoma, renal cell or head and neck cancer occurred in dose-escalation patients.

Baseline was the first blood sampling point, followed by cycle 4 day 1 and cycle 7 day 1. Study-wide points: At 0.1-3.0 mg/kg, partial responders had clonal expansion among the lowest observed. The average count of expanded clones was higher among CD8+ T cells than among CD4+.

About this clone itself: Antigen specificity is unknown.

The data were produced by immunoSEQ multiplex PCR, yet TCRdb's version contains in-frame clones alone and is incomplete. The table lists about 64,000 clones, just under 85% of them singletons. The sample was CD4+ or CD8+ T cells sorted from blood, taken in a trial of the OX40 agonist ivuxolimab. The TCR sequence derives from an adult with an advanced solid tumor such as melanoma, head and neck, liver or kidney cancer.

The CDR3 nucleotides are TGTGCCAGCAGCCCTACTCAGACCGGCACAGATACGCAGTATTTT. Protein sequence: CASSPTQTGTDTQYF. V gene TRBV7-9 combines with J gene TRBJ2-3, with D uncertain. Per the germline V gene, CDR1 is SEHNR and CDR2 is FQNEAQ (reference sequence). Trimming left V 5 bases short and J 1 base short, with 13 bases between. The CDR3 totals 15 residues. The whole variable domain, filled in from reference TRBV7-9 and TRBJ2-3, reads DTGVSQNPRHKITKRGQNVTFRCDPISEHNRLYWYRQTLGQGPEFLTYFQNEAQLEKSRLLSDRFSAERPKGSFSTLEIQRTEQGDSAMYLCASSPTQTGTDTQYFGPGTRLTVL.